These 8 T cell receptor beta chains originate from one sample sequenced in a study of STAT5B mutations in CD4+ large granular lymphocyte leukemia (dated by TCRdb to the early 2020s). Library prep was done by the immunoSEQ multiplex PCR assay. TCRdb re-hosts the immuneACCESS table, in-frame sequences only. Its copies lack some clones; in the studies checked, an unresolved V gene accounts for under half of them, and the cause for the rest is not known. This sample is represented by about 30,000 clones; roughly three quarters of them were singletons. The ten largest account for 5.5% to 8% of the sample. The specimen was CD4+ T cells from blood buffy coats. The source is a human donor in good health.

This chain joins TRBV7-8 and TRBJ1-2, with D possibly matching TRBD1 (5 bases). CDR1 is SGHVS, CDR2 FQNEAQ, per germline. The V end was cut by 3 bases, the J end by 14 bases, with 22 bases between. The CDR3 spans 14 residues. CDR3 loop: CASSLEVGAAAATF. The CDR3 nucleotides read TGTGCCAGCAGCTTGGAGGTCGGGGCGGCTGCCGCTACCTTC.

This rearrangement joins TRBV19 to TRBJ2-3; the D is unclear. V was trimmed by 7 bases and J by 6 bases, leaving 17 bases between them. Germline V gives CDR1 LNHDA, CDR2 SQIVND (reference sequence). This CDR3 contains 14 residues. DNA for the CDR3: TGTGCCAGTATGGGCGGTGTCGACCTGGATACGCAGTATTTT. Residues: CASMGGVDLDTQYF.

The chain combines TRBV7-2 with TRBJ1-1, with D hard to call. The CDR3 contains 13 residues. The V end was cut by 3 bases, the J end by 0 bases, with 5 bases between. Germline V gene lookup returns CDR1 SGHTA and CDR2 FQGNSA. CDR3: CASSFNLNTEAFF. For the CDR3, the DNA is TGTGCCAGCAGCTTTAACTTGAACACTGAAGCTTTCTTT.

This clone has just a few counts. The CDR3 sequence: CASSQDGIRGITGELFF. Here the CDR3 DNA reads TGCGCCAGCAGCCAAGATGGGATCAGGGGGATCACCGGGGAGCTGTTTTTT. This chain joins TRBV4-3 and TRBJ2-2; 7 positions agree with TRBD1. The CDR3 is 17 residues long. V shed 0 bases, J shed 4 bases, and the junction held 8 bases outside the gene matches. CDR1 and CDR2 from the germline V gene are LGHNA and YSLEER.

The chain combines TRBV5-1 with TRBJ2-1, with a tentative D call TRBD1 (6 bases). This CDR3 is built from 15 residues. V was trimmed by 4 bases and J by 9 bases, leaving 20 bases between them. Looked up from germline, CDR1 is SGHRS and CDR2 is YFSETQ. This CDR3 is CASSLKQGTLSEQFF. The CDR3 coding sequence is TGCGCCAGCAGCCTAAAACAGGGTACGCTTTCTGAGCAGTTCTTC.

The chain joins TRBV19 to TRBJ2-5; possibly TRBD1 or TRBD2 for D (5 bases each). V lost 5 bases and J 5 bases, leaving 9 bases between the germline ends. In germline, CDR1 is LNHDA, CDR2 SQIVND (reference sequence). This CDR3 region has 12 residues. As DNA, the CDR3 is TGTGCCAGTAGTGGGACCGGGGAGACCCAGTACTTC. It is translated as CASSGTGETQYF.

The rearrangement uses TRBV6-1 and TRBJ1-2; 9 bases fit TRBD1. Germline CDR1 is MNHNS and CDR2 is SASEGT. This CDR3 has 13 residues. The junction had 3 bases not matched to a gene; V was cut back by 6 bases and J by 4 bases. The CDR3 coding sequence is TGTGCCAGCAGCCAGGGACAGGGCTATGGCTACACCTTC. This translates into CASSQGQGYGYTF.

The V call is TRBV5-1, the J call TRBJ1-4, with D uncertain. V was trimmed by 4 bases and J by 3 bases, leaving 10 bases between them. The germline V gene has CDR1 SGHRS and CDR2 YFSETQ. This CDR3 is 14 amino acids long. As DNA, the CDR3 is TGCGCCAGCAGCCAGGACGGTCCTAATGAAAAACTGTTTTTT. It yields the protein CASSQDGPNEKLFF.